The clone carrying this T cell receptor beta chain has a handful of counts. Antigen: not known. Primers included in the PCR were 60 Vbeta and 13 Jbeta primers. Some clones are missing from TCRdb's copy, which holds only in-frame ones; the method was immunoSEQ multiplex PCR. The profile shows about 110,000 clones, more than 70% of them singletons. This entry belongs to a study of cytomegalovirus exposure and HLA in healthy donors. Overall study results and limits: Specificity for CMV antigens was confirmed in vitro for a few of the CMV-associated chains.

This CDR3 has 14 amino acids. Germline CDR1 reads SEHNR; CDR2 reads FQNEAQ (reference sequence). Unmatched junction bases numbered 3, after V lost 4 bases and J lost 4 bases. The donors were healthy bone marrow donors. The rearrangement joins TRBV7-9 to TRBJ1-3; 8 nucleotides agree with TRBD1. The sequenced sample consisted of PBMCs. This clonotype was obtained from a man under 40 in good health and CMV-seronegative. The CDR3 here is CASSWTGSGNTIYF. The CDR3 DNA reads TGTGCCAGCAGCTGGACAGGGTCAGGAAACACCATATATTTT. The full variable domain, with the rest looked up from reference TRBV7-9 and TRBJ1-3, is DTGVSQNPRHKITKRGQNVTFRCDPISEHNRLYWYRQTLGQGPEFLTYFQNEAQLEKSRLLSDRFSAERPKGSFSTLEIQRTEQGDSAMYLCASSWTGSGNTIYFGEGSWLTVV.